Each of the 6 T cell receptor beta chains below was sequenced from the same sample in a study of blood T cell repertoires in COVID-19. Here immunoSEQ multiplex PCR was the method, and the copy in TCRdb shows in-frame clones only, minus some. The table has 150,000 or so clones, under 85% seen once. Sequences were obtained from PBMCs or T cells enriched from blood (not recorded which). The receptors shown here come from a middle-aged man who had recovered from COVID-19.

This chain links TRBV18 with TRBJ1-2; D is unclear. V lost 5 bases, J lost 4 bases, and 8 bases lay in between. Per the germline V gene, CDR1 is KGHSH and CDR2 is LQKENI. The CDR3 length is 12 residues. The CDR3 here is CASSGDTYGYTF. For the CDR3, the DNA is TGTGCCAGCTCAGGCGACACCTATGGCTACACCTTC. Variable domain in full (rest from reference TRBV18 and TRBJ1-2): NAGVMQNPRHLVRRRGQEARLRCSPMKGHSHVYWYRQLPEEGLKFMVYLQKENIIDESGMPKERFSAEFPKEGPSILRIQQVVRGDSAAYFCASSGDTYGYTFGSGTRLTVV.

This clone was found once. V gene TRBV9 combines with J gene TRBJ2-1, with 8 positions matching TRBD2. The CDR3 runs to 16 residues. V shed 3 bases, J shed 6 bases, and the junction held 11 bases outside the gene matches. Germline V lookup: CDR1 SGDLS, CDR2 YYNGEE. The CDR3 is CASSDEGGGPLNEQFF. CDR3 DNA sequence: TGTGCCAGCAGCGACGAGGGCGGGGGGCCTCTCAATGAGCAGTTCTTC.

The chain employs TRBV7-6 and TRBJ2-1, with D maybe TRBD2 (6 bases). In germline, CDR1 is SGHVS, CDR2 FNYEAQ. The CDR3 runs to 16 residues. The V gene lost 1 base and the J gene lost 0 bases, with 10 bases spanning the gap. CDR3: CASSLEAGSSYNEQFF. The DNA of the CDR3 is TGTGCCAGCAGCTTAGAGGCGGGGTCCTCCTACAATGAGCAGTTCTTC.

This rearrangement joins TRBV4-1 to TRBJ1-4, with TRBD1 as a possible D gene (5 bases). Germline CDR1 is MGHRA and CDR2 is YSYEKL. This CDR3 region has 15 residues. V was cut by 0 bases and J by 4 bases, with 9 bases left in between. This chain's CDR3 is CASSQEQQDNEKLFF. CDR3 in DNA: TGCGCCAGCAGCCAAGAACAACAGGATAATGAAAAACTGTTTTTT.

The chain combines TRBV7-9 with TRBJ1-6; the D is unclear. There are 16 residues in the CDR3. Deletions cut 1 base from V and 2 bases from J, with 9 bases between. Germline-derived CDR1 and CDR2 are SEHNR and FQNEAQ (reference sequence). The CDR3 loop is CASSLGRQTYNSPLHF. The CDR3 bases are TGTGCCAGCAGCTTAGGGCGGCAGACCTATAATTCACCCCTCCACTTT.

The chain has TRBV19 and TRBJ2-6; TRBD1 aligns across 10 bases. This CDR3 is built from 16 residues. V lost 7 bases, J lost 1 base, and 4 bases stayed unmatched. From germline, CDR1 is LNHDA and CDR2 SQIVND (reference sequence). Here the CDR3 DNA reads TGTGCCAGTATGGACAGGGGGGTATCTGGGGCCAACGTCCTGACTTTC. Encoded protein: CASMDRGVSGANVLTF.